The clone carrying this T cell receptor beta chain was seen many times. No antigen is known for it. Preparation of the TCRbeta library was carried out with unique molecular identifiers. MiXCR, run by TCRdb on the PCR reads, gives a single entry per CDR3 protein. This sample carries 220,000 or so distinct CDR3 sequences, approximately 8.9% of them seen once, and the ten largest clones take about 6.4%. V lost 4 bases and J lost 7; bases outside the gene matches: 10. This CDR3 spans 16 amino acids. Germline V gives CDR1 SGHKS, CDR2 YYEKEE (reference sequence). The entry originates in a study of T-cell reconstitution after alpha-beta-depleted transplantation in children. Findings of the study overall: Newly made T cells mostly supplied T-cell counts and diversity one year after transplant.

The gene calls are TRBV5-5 and TRBJ2-1; 11 bases agree with TRBD2. This sequence originates from a male patient aged 10-17 years who had a stem cell transplant for acute lymphoblastic leukemia, so the T cells may come from the graft donor. Sequences were derived from PBMCs, mostly from graft donor cells, sampled 180 days after TCRalphabeta/CD19-depleted stem cell transplant. The CDR3 region is CASSRRWVAGGNEQFF. The CDR3 DNA follows: TGTGCCAGCAGCCGACGTTGGGTAGCGGGAGGGAATGAGCAGTTCTTC.